Below are 3 T cell receptor beta chains sequenced from a single sample in a study of blood T cell repertoires in COVID-19. Using immunoSEQ multiplex PCR, the repertoire was profiled, and TCRdb retains in-frame clones only, with some absent. The sample records under 250,000 clones, 80% to 85% being singletons. The material sequenced was peripheral blood. These receptors were taken from a man aged 45-65 years with active or convalescent COVID-19.

The chain has TRBV9 and TRBJ1-3; 7 bases fit TRBD1. The CDR3 totals 16 residues. Germline CDR1 and CDR2: SGDLS and YYNGEE. Trimming took 1 base from V and 0 from J; bases not matched to a gene: 4. DNA of the CDR3: TGTGCCAGCAGCGTAAAGGGACAGCTCTCTGGAAACACCATATATTTT. This sequence encodes CASSVKGQLSGNTIYF. The full variable domain, rest sourced from reference TRBV9 and TRBJ1-3, is DSGVTQTPKHLITATGQRVTLRCSPRSGDLSVYWYQQSLDQGLQFLIQYYNGEERAKGNILERFSAQQFPDLHSELNLSSLELGDSALYFCASSVKGQLSGNTIYFGEGSWLTVV.

This chain joins TRBV18 and TRBJ2-7, with TRBD2 matching over 8 bases. After removal of 3 bases from V and 3 bases from J, the junction contained 7 bases not matched to a gene. Looked up from germline, CDR1 is KGHSH and CDR2 is LQKENI. The CDR3 spans 15 residues. CDR3 nucleotide sequence: TGTGCCAGCTCACCGCTGCTCGGGGGGGGCTACGAGCAGTACTTC. This gives the protein CASSPLLGGGYEQYF.

This chain uses TRBV19 with TRBJ2-7; TRBD1 is a possible D gene (6 bases). Trimming left V 6 bases short and J 5 bases short, with 23 bases between. Looked up from germline, CDR1 is LNHDA and CDR2 is SQIVND (reference sequence). This CDR3 spans 16 amino acids. The CDR3 loop is CASSKTSGASLDEQYF. The DNA of the CDR3 is TGTGCCAGTAGCAAAACCTCAGGGGCAAGTCTCGACGAGCAGTACTTC.